This T cell receptor (beta chain) was sequenced during a study of blood T cell repertoires in COVID-19. In the study overall: The United States, Italy and Spain were the sources of the acute and convalescent COVID-19 samples.

The CDR3 contains 16 residues. Germline V CDR1 and CDR2: SGDLS, YYNGEE. The ends lost 4 bases at V and 5 bases at J; junction bases unmatched: 12. This clone was recorded once. As processed by the authors: Amplification of reference gene primers was used by the study to estimate nucleated cell counts. Produced via immunoSEQ multiplex PCR; TCRdb's table is partial and in-frame only. V and J calls and clone size come straight from that table; D and trimming were deduced from the DNA. The repertoire has roughly 160,000 clones, over 80% of them found once; the top ten carry 10% to 15%. The study assigned cohorts using participant-reported clinical history.

This chain connects TRBV9 to TRBJ2-1; 7 nucleotides line up with TRBD1. This TCR was sampled from a woman aged 60-75 years who had recovered from COVID-19. Sequenced sample: PBMCs or T cells enriched from blood (not recorded which). The CDR3 loop is CASSPPGQLLNNEQFF. CDR3 bases: TGTGCCAGCAGCCCTCCGGGACAGCTACTAAACAATGAGCAGTTCTTC.